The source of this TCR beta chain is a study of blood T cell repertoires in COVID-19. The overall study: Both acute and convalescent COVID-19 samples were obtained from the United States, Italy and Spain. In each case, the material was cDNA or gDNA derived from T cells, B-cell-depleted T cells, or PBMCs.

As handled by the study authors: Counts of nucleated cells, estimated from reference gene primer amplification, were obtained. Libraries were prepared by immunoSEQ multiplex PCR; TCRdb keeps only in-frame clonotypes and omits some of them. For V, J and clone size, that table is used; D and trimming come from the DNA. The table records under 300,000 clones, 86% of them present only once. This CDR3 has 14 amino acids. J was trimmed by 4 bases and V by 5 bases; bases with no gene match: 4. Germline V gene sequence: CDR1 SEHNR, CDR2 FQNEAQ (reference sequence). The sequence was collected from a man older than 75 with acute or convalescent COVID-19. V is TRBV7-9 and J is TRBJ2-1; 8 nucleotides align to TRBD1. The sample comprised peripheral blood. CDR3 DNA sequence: TGTGCCAGCAGCCCGACAGGGGAATACAATGAGCAGTTCTTC. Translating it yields CASSPTGEYNEQFF.